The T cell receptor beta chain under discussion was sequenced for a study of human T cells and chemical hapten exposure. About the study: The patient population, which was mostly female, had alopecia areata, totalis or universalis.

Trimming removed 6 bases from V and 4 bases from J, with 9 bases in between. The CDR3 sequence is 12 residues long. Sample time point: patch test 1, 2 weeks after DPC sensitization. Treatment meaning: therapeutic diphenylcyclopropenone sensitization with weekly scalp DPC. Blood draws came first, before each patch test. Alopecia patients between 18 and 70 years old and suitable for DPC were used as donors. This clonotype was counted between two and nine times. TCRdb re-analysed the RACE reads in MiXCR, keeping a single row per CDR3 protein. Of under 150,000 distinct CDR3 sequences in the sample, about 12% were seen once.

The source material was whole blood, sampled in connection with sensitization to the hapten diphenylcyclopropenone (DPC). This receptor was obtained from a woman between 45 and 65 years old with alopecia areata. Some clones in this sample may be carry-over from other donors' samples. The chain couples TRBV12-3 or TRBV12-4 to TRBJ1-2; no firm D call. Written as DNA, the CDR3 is TGTGCCAGCAGCCACGGACTCTATGGCTACACCTTC. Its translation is CASSHGLYGYTF.